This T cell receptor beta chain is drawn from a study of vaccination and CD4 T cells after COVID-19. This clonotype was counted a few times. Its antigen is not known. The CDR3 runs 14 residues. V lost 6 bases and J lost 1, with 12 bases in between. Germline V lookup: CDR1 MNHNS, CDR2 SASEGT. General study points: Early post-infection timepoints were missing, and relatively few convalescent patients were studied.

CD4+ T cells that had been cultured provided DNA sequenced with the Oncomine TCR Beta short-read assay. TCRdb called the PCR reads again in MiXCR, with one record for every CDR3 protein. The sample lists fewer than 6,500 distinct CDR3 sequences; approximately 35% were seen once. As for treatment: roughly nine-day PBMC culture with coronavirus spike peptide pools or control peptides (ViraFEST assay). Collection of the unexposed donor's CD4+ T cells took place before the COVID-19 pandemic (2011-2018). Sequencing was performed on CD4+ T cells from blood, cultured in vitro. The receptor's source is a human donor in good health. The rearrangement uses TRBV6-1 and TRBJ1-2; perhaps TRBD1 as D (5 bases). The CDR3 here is CASRVLRGNYGYTF. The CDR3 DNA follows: TGTGCCAGCAGAGTTCTGAGGGGTAACTATGGCTACACCTTC.